Listed below are T cell receptor beta chains from one sample, sequenced in a study of shared clonotypes between healthy human individuals. The data were produced by immunoSEQ multiplex PCR, yet TCRdb's version contains in-frame clones alone and is incomplete. The table lists about 1.1 million clones, 60% to 85% of them singletons, with about 0.94% in the top ten. Specimen: memory CD4+ T cells from PBMCs. The receptors come from a man aged 18 to 29 in good health. Some clones in this sample may be carry-over from other donors' samples. CDR3s include the opening cysteine and the closing phenylalanine or tryptophan. A D gene is named only where the DNA matches it firmly. Only some rows state a clone size, as once, few, many or a class for expanded clones.

TRBJ2-1,TRBV2,.,13,.,CASTRSPLAEQFF,TGTGCCAGCACGCGATCTCCCTTGGCTGAGCAGTTCTTC
TRBJ2-7,TRBV7-2,.,14,.,CASSLAGGSYEQYF,TGTGCCAGCAGCTTAGCGGGAGGTAGCTACGAGCAGTACTTC
TRBJ1-2,TRBV2,.,13,.,CASNQPGAVRYTF,TGTGCCAGCAATCAGCCAGGGGCAGTTCGCTACACCTTC
TRBJ2-3,TRBV28,.,20,TRBD2,CASSCRGGLAGASSTDTQYF,TGTGCCAGCAGTTGTCGGGGTGGGCTAGCGGGAGCATCTAGCACAGATACGCAGTATTTT
TRBJ2-5,TRBV6-5,.,14,.,CASRPGASGETQYF,TGTGCCAGCAGACCGGGGGCTAGCGGTGAGACCCAGTACTTC
TRBJ2-3,TRBV2,.,16,TRBD2,CASSVGLAVITDTQYF,TGTGCCAGCAGTGTGGGACTAGCGGTGATCACAGATACGCAGTATTTT
TRBJ2-3,TRBV6-5,.,16,.,CASSYSITPSTDTQYF,TGTGCCAGCAGTTACTCGATCACCCCTAGCACAGATACGCAGTATTTT
TRBJ2-1,TRBV4-3,.,15,.,CASSQGYQGGDEQFF,TGCGCCAGCAGCCAAGGGTATCAGGGGGGCGATGAGCAGTTCTTC
TRBJ2-5,TRBV29-1,few,12,TRBD1,CSGRQGPETQYF,TGCAGCGGCCGACAGGGCCCAGAGACCCAGTACTTC
TRBJ1-2,TRBV19,.,14,.,CASGDRPPGYGYTF,TGTGCCAGTGGAGACCGGCCCCCAGGATATGGCTACACCTTC
TRBJ2-4,TRBV5-1,once,16,TRBD2,CASSLLPSGGRDIQYF,TGCGCCAGCAGCTTACTCCCCAGCGGGGGCCGTGACATTCAGTACTTC
TRBJ2-1,TRBV5-1,.,15,TRBD2,CASSRLGGGPYEQFF,TGCGCCAGCAGTCGGCTGGGGGGAGGGCCGTATGAGCAGTTCTTC
TRBJ1-1,TRBV7-2,.,16,.,CASRRGAAGLGTEAFF,TGTGCCAGCAGGCGCGGGGCGGCAGGGCTTGGGACTGAAGCTTTCTTT
TRBJ2-1,TRBV28,.,14,.,CASTTTPRDPRGFF,TGTGCCAGCACCACCACCCCCCGGGATCCTAGGGGGTTCTTC
TRBJ2-7,TRBV5-1,.,13,TRBD1,CASSWGQGYEQYF,TGCGCCAGCAGCTGGGGACAGGGTTACGAGCAGTACTTC
TRBJ2-3,TRBV5-1,.,14,.,CASSPPSGTDTQYF,TGCGCCAGCAGCCCCCCGTCGGGGACAGATACGCAGTATTTT
TRBJ2-5,TRBV5-4,.,15,TRBD1,CASTSKKGQGETQYF,TGTGCCAGCACCTCGAAAAAGGGACAGGGTGAGACCCAGTACTTC
TRBJ2-5,TRBV2,.,10,TRBD1,CASGGKTQYF,TGTGCCTCAGGGGGTAAGACCCAGTACTTC
TRBJ2-3,TRBV7-6,.,14,.,CASSLAAITDTQYF,TGTGCCAGCAGCTTAGCGGCCATCACAGATACGCAGTATTTT
TRBJ2-7,TRBV2,.,14,TRBD1,CASSEQGVLYEQYF,TGTGCCAGCAGTGAGCAGGGGGTATTGTACGAGCAGTACTTC
TRBJ2-3,TRBV6-1,.,15,.,CASTPGGAPADTQYF,TGTGCCAGCACTCCTGGAGGGGCGCCCGCAGATACGCAGTATTTT
TRBJ1-4,TRBV27,.,16,.,CASSSRSYGVNEKLFF,TGTGCCAGCAGTTCCCGTTCCTACGGGGTGAATGAAAAACTGTTTTTT
TRBJ1-3,TRBV5-1,.,14,.,CASSFALGEDTIYF,TGCGCCAGCAGCTTTGCCCTGGGAGAGGACACCATATATTTT
TRBJ2-5,TRBV2,.,12,.,CASGTVKETQYF,TGTGCCAGCGGGACGGTAAAAGAGACCCAGTACTTC
TRBJ2-5,TRBV14,.,12,.,CASSQSGGTQYF,TGTGCCAGCAGCCAGTCCGGTGGGACCCAGTACTTC
TRBJ1-2,TRBV15,.,15,.,CATSRDWSGDHGYTF,TGTGCCACCAGCAGAGATTGGTCAGGGGACCATGGCTACACCTTC
TRBJ2-7,TRBV19,.,15,TRBD2,CASSSPGTSVYEQYF,TGTGCCAGTAGTAGTCCCGGGACTAGCGTCTACGAGCAGTACTTC
TRBJ2-1,TRBV7-2,few,15,.,CASRRTNWGYNEQFF,TGTGCCAGCAGAAGGACGAATTGGGGCTACAATGAGCAGTTCTTC
TRBJ2-1,TRBV28,.,15,TRBD1,CASSSGGTGYHEQFF,TGTGCCAGCAGTTCGGGCGGGACAGGGTACCATGAGCAGTTCTTC
TRBJ2-7,TRBV10-3,few,14,TRBD1,CAISGDRGNYEQYF,TGTGCCATCAGTGGCGACAGGGGGAACTACGAGCAGTACTTC
TRBJ1-1,TRBV4-1,.,15,.,CASSRRERAQDEAFF,TGCGCCAGCAGCCGACGGGAAAGGGCCCAGGACGAAGCTTTCTTT
TRBJ2-5,TRBV5-1,.,16,.,CASSLAFRGGIETQYF,TGCGCCAGCAGCTTGGCCTTCCGCGGCGGTATAGAGACCCAGTACTTC
TRBJ1-1,TRBV2,.,15,.,CASSERWGHQTEAFF,TGTGCCAGCAGTGAGAGGTGGGGTCATCAAACTGAAGCTTTCTTT
TRBJ2-6,TRBV28,few,18,.,CASSLYGSAVEGANVLTF,TGTGCCAGCAGTTTATATGGTAGCGCCGTCGAGGGGGCCAACGTCCTGACTTTC
TRBJ2-3,TRBV28,.,11,.,CASSSGSLQYF,TGTGCCAGCAGTTCAGGGAGTTTGCAGTATTTT
TRBJ1-1,TRBV7-2,.,14,TRBD1,CASSSNRGRTEAFF,TGTGCCAGCAGCTCCAACAGGGGTAGGACTGAAGCTTTCTTT
TRBJ2-1,TRBV5-4,.,12,TRBD2,CASSGTSHEQFF,TGTGCCAGCAGCGGGACTAGCCATGAGCAGTTCTTC
TRBJ2-7,TRBV19,many,13,.,CASAIEDPYEQYF,TGTGCCAGTGCCATCGAGGACCCCTACGAGCAGTACTTC
TRBJ2-7,TRBV30,.,13,.,CAWSLRGSYEQYF,TGTGCCTGGTCTTTGAGGGGGAGCTACGAGCAGTACTTC
TRBJ2-7,TRBV27,once,14,.,CASSLSAGLYEQYF,TGTGCCAGCAGTTTATCGGCAGGCCTCTACGAGCAGTACTTC